The following is a T cell receptor beta chain sequence with its context. The sample is drawn from a study of molecular identifiers for immune sequencing clone quantification. Naive CD8 T cells, phenotype CD8+CD4-CCR7+CD45RA+, were sorted. The germline CDR1 and CDR2 sequences are SGHVS and FNYEAQ. The ends lost 5 bases at V and 0 bases at J; junction bases unmatched: 4. This CDR3 contains 17 residues. MiXCR, run by TCRdb on the PCR reads, gives a single entry per CDR3 protein. Of roughly 300,000 distinct CDR3 sequences in the sample, roughly 23% were seen once. The TCR originated in a human donor in good health. Some libraries in this study had Jurkat cell RNA spiked in. The chain carries TRBV7-6 and TRBJ2-3; 14 bases map to TRBD2. Sample: naive CD8+ T cells from blood, with Jurkat cell RNA spiked in. Subset reported: FACS-sorted CD8+CD4-CCR7+CD45RA+ naive T cells. CDR3 DNA sequence: TGTGCCAGCAGCCCCTGGACTAGCGGGGGGAGCACAGATACGCAGTATTTT. Translation gives CASSPWTSGGSTDTQYF.